This TCR beta chain appears in the sequencing data of a study of blood T cells in healthy people across ages. At the level of the study: Capture by template switching was about one barcoded beta molecule per two T cells.

PCR was performed a second time for roughly 7 to 12 cycles using a sample-barcoded 5' primer and a J-beta primer mix. Each of the samples gave a minimum of 2.5 million paired-end reads that contained CDR3. Each CDR3 protein is one row after TCRdb ran MiXCR on the 5' RACE reads. This sample has 500,000 to 600,000 distinct CDR3 sequences, with 27% found just once. This clonotype was detected only a few times. Its antigen is currently unknown. The study's findings and limits: Donor CMV status was unknown, possibly confounding expanded clonotype changes.

The germline V gene encodes CDR1 SGDLS and CDR2 YYNGEE. This CDR3 is 13 amino acids long. Trimming stripped 5 bases from V and 2 bases from J, with 10 bases between. Material for sequencing was blood. This receptor was obtained from a woman between 65 and 79 years old in good health. This chain connects TRBV9 to TRBJ2-5, with no clear D. CDR3: CASSTHGQETQYF. The CDR3 DNA is TGTGCCAGCAGTACGCACGGTCAAGAGACCCAGTACTTC. Combining the CDR3 with reference TRBV9 and TRBJ2-5 gives the whole variable domain DSGVTQTPKHLITATGQRVTLRCSPRSGDLSVYWYQQSLDQGLQFLIQYYNGEERAKGNILERFSAQQFPDLHSELNLSSLELGDSALYFCASSTHGQETQYFGPGTRLLVL.